This TCR beta chain was sequenced during a study of T-cell memory formation after mild COVID-19 (dated by TCRdb to the early 2020s). At the level of the whole study: TCR sequence clusters from the two donors were largely donor specific. In a couple of donors, T-cell clones that expanded and contracted after mild COVID-19 were tracked by sequencing TCRalpha and TCRbeta repertoires over time. Two young, previously healthy adult volunteers, one female and one male, were included in the cohort. On the study overall, not on this receptor specifically: The second-wave clones that peaked on day 37 were not confirmed to be SARS-CoV-2 specific. Some responding clones were detected in pre-infection memory, which suggested that pre-existing cross-reactive memory T cells had joined the SARS-CoV-2 response. Clones that contracted from day 15 to 85 showed balanced CD4/CD8 phenotypes, whereas a second wave of clones that expanded from day 15 to 37 leaned towards CD4+. The study covered only a couple of mild cases, and larger cohorts including severe cases with pre-infection samples were considered necessary. Contracting CD4+ clones appeared mostly in the CM and EM memory subsets, whereas CD8+ clones were enriched in EMRA.

The V and J ends are trimmed by 3 bases and 10 bases, leaving 22 bases between them. CDR1 and CDR2 were assigned from the germline V gene as KGHSH and LQKENI. Its CDR3 holds 16 amino acids, cysteine through phenylalanine. The only DNA kept is the CDR3, 48 bases in frame from the first base. This clonotype came up a few times. What this receptor recognizes is not known. Per-base qualities were not stored, and no clone one base away is much larger. Instrument on record: Illumina NovaSeq 6000. cDNA libraries for TCRalpha and TCRbeta were prepared by 5'RACE using constant-segment primers, with sample barcodes and unique molecular identifiers added. Trizol reagent was used to extract RNA from every sample. Amplification of the libraries took two PCR steps, and the second step added a second sample barcode plus Illumina TruSeq adapters. Libraries were sequenced on an Illumina NovaSeq with 2 x 150 bp paired-end reads. In the paper's pipeline: With migec v1.2.7, reads were demultiplexed and then collapsed into UMI-guided consensus sequences. Using mixcr v2.1.11, UMI consensuses were aligned to TRA and TRB V and J templates and then assembled into clonotypes. A clonotype was counted as expanded or contracted only if both edgeR and NoisET called the change significant, with noise models trained on biological replicates. For edgeR calls, the thresholds were a false discovery rate-adjusted p below 0.01 and a log2 fold-change of 1. As an exploratory analysis of dynamics, max-normalized trajectories of the 1000 most abundant clonotypes were examined with PCA combined with hierarchical clustering. The CD4 or CD8 phenotype of responding clones was assigned using the separately sequenced CD4+ and CD8+ repertoires. TCRdb's own reprocessing of the public reads used fastp at Q25 and MiXCR and kept productive beta chains. CDR3 protein duplicates are merged, each entry listing the most common genes and DNA. The V and J calls and clone size come from TCRdb's table, not from the authors' own analysis. For this sample the table gives approximately 150,000 distinct CDR3 sequences, of which more than 12% were detected only once. Less than 15% of the sample goes to the ten largest clones.

Ficoll-Paque density gradient centrifugation was the method used to isolate PBMCs. This chain is built from TRBV18 and TRBJ2-1; the D segment cannot be called with confidence. The receptor comes from an adult woman who had mild COVID-19 (a few samples of this study predate the infection). The sample titles of this study are shuffled in the database, so cell type and time point are left out; the donor was told from shared clones. Sample: PBMCs or a T cell subset sorted from them (not recorded which). The CDR3: CASSPSTRVALGEQFF. DNA sequence: TGTGCCAGCTCACCTTCCACAAGGGTGGCTCTGGGCGAGCAGTTCTTC. With the rest looked up from the reference TRBV18 and TRBJ2-1 genes rather than sequenced, the full variable domain is NAGVMQNPRHLVRRRGQEARLRCSPMKGHSHVYWYRQLPEEGLKFMVYLQKENIIDESGMPKERFSAEFPKEGPSILRIQQVVRGDSAAYFCASSPSTRVALGEQFFGPGTRLTVL.